The present T cell receptor beta chain was sequenced within a study of OX40 agonist ivuxolimab in advanced cancers. CDR3 length: 15 residues. Germline trimming cut 4 bases from V and 2 bases from J; bases unmatched to any gene: 7. Per the germline V gene, CDR1 is SGHNT and CDR2 is YYREEE (reference sequence). Repertoires were generated with immunoSEQ multiplex PCR, while TCRdb's copy carries only in-frame clones and drops some. The table shows about 62,000 clones, with 85% occurring only once. Study observations and caveats: Both blood CD4+ and CD8+ T cells showed clonal growth by week 6 at 0.1 to 3.0 mg/kg.

Regarding this clone: The antigen remains undetermined.

This TCR was recovered from an adult with an advanced solid tumor such as melanoma, head and neck, liver or kidney cancer. The specimen was CD4+ or CD8+ T cells sorted from blood, collected in a trial of the OX40 agonist ivuxolimab. This chain connects TRBV5-4 to TRBJ2-5; 8 bases are a match to TRBD2. The CDR3 region has the DNA TGTGCCAGCAGCCGGAGCGGGGGCCAACAAGAGACCCAGTACTTC. This gives the protein CASSRSGGQQETQYF.